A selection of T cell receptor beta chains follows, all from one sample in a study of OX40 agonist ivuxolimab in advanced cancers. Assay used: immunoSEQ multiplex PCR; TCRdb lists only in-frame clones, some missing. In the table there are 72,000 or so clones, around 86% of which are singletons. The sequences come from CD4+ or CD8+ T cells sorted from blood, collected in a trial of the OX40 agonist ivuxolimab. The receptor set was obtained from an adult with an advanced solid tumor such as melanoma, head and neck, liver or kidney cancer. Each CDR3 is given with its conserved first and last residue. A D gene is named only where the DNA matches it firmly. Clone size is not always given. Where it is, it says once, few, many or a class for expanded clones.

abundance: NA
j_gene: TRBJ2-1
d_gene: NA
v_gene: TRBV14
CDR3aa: CASSQVWGNGEQFF
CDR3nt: TGTGCCAGCAGCCAAGTTTGGGGTAATGGTGAGCAGTTCTTC

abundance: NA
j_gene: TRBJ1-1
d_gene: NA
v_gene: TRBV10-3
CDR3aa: CAIRNAGVWNTEAFF
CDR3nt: TGTGCCATCAGGAACGCAGGGGTGTGGAACACTGAAGCTTTCTTT

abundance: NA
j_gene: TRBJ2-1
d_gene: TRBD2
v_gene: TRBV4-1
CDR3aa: CASSQETSGTYNEQFF
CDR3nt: TGCGCCAGCAGCCAAGAGACTAGCGGGACCTACAATGAGCAGTTCTTC

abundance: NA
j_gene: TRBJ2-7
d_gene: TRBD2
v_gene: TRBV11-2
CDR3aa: CASSSSGPTYEQYF
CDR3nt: TGTGCCAGCAGCTCTAGCGGGCCCACCTACGAGCAGTACTTC

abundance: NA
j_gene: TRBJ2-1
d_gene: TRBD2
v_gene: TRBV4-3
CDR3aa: CASSQDRRVGGRSYNEQFF
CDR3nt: TGCGCCAGCAGCCAAGACCGTCGGGTGGGAGGGCGTTCCTACAATGAGCAGTTCTTC

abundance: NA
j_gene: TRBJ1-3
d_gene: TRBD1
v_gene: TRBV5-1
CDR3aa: CASRDGTGESYGNTIYF
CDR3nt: TGCGCCAGCAGGGATGGGACAGGGGAGTCGTATGGAAACACCATATATTTT

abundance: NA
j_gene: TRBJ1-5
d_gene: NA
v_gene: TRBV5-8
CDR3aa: CASSLDRTAYGNQPQHF
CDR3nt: TGTGCCAGCAGCCTGGATCGGACAGCCTATGGCAATCAGCCCCAGCATTTT

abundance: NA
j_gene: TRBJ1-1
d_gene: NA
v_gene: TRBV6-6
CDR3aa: CASIRDTYMNTEAFF
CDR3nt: TGTGCCAGCATCCGGGACACTTATATGAACACTGAAGCTTTCTTT

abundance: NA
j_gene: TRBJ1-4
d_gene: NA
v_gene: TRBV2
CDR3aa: CASRDATGDEKLFF
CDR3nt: TGTGCCAGCAGGGACGCGACGGGAGATGAAAAACTGTTTTTT

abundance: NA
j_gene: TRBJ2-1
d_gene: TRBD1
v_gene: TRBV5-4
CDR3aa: CASSPLDRDNEQFF
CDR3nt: TGTGCCAGCAGCCCCCTGGACAGGGACAATGAGCAGTTCTTC

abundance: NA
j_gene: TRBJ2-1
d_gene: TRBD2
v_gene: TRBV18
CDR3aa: CASSPPRGSSYNEQFF
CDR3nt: TGTGCCAGCTCACCACCTCGCGGGAGCTCCTACAATGAGCAGTTCTTC

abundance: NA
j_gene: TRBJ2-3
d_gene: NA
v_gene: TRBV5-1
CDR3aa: CASSPFGTRNPTDTQYF
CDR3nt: TGCGCCAGCAGCCCGTTTGGCACGAGAAACCCCACAGATACGCAGTATTTT

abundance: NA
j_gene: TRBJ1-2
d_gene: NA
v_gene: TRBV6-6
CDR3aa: CASSQDTEYGYTF
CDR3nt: TGTGCCAGCAGTCAAGACACCGAGTATGGCTACACCTTC

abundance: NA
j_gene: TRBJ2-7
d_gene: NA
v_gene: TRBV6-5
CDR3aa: CASSYSHRPTYYEQYF
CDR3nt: TGTGCCAGCAGTTACTCTCACAGGCCTACCTACTACGAGCAGTACTTC

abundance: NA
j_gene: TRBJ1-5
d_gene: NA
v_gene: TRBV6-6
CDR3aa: CASSYSGGGKPQHF
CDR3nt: TGTGCCAGCAGTTACTCCGGGGGAGGAAAGCCCCAGCATTTT

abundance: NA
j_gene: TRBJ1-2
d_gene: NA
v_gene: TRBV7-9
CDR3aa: CASSLASTNYGYTF
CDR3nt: TGTGCCAGCAGCTTAGCGAGTACTAACTATGGCTACACCTTC

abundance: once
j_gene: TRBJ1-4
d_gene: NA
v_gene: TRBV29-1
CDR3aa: CSVDLGGSEKLFF
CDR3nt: TGCAGCGTAGATCTTGGAGGTAGCGAAAAACTGTTTTTT

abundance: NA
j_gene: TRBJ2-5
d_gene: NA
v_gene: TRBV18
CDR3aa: CASSPPNRGETQYF
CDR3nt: TGTGCCAGCTCACCACCGAACAGAGGGGAGACCCAGTACTTC

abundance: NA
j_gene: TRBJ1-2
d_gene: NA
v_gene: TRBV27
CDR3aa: CASKGGANYGYTF
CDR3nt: TGTGCCAGCAAAGGGGGGGCTAACTATGGCTACACCTTC

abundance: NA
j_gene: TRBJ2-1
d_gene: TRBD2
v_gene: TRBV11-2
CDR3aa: CASSLGASGTGYNEQFF
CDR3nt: TGTGCCAGCAGCTTAGGGGCTAGCGGGACTGGTTACAATGAGCAGTTCTTC

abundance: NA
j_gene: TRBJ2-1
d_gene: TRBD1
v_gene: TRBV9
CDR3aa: CASSVGPNRGFYDNEQFF
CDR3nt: TGTGCCAGCAGCGTAGGGCCGAACAGGGGTTTCTATGACAATGAGCAGTTCTTC

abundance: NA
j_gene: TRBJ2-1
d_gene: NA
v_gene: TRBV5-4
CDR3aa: CASSPGTAINEQFF
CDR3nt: TGTGCCAGCAGCCCCGGTACGGCGATCAATGAGCAGTTCTTC

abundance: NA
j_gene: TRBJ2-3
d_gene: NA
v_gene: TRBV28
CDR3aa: CASRPMGPTSTDTQYF
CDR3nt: TGTGCCAGCAGGCCTATGGGGCCTACTAGCACAGATACGCAGTATTTT

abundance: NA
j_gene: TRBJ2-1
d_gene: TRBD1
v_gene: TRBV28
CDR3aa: CASSAGGQGYAEQFF
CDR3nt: TGTGCCAGCAGTGCCGGGGGACAGGGTTATGCTGAGCAGTTCTTC

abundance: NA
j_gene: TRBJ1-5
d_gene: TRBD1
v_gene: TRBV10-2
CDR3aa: CASSRETGGIQPQHF
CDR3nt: TGCGCCAGCAGTAGGGAGACAGGGGGCATTCAGCCCCAGCATTTT

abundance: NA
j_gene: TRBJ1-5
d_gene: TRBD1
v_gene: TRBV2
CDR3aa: CASSTGDNQPQHF
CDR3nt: TGTGCCAGCAGTACAGGGGACAATCAGCCCCAGCATTTT

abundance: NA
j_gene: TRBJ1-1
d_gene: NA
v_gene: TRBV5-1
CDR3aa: CASSLQGGSTEAFF
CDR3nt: TGCGCCAGCAGCTTACAGGGAGGGAGCACTGAAGCTTTCTTT

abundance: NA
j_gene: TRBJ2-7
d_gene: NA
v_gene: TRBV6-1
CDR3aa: CASRSTYEQYF
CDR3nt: TGTGCCAGCAGAAGTACCTACGAGCAGTACTTC

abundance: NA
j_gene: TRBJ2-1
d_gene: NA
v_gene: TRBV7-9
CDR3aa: CASSLIGLRGEQFF
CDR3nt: TGTGCCAGCAGCTTAATAGGGCTAAGGGGTGAGCAGTTCTTC

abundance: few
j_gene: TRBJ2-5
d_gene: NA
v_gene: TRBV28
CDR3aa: CASRWTGTQYF
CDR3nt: TGTGCCAGCCGTTGGACTGGGACCCAGTACTTC

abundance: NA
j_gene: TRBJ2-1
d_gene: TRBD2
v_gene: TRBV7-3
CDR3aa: CASSLTSGNGEQFF
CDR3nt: TGTGCCAGCAGCTTAACTAGCGGGAACGGTGAGCAGTTCTTC

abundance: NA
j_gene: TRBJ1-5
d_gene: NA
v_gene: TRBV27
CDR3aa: CASSLSGMSNQPQHF
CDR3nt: TGTGCCAGCAGTTTATCAGGGATGAGCAATCAGCCCCAGCATTTT

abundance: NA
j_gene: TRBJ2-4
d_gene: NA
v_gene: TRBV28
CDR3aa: CASSQEGTKNIQYF
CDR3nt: TGTGCCAGCTCCCAAGAGGGGACCAAAAACATTCAGTACTTC

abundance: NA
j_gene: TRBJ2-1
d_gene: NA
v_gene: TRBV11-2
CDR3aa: CASSLFGLSSYNEQFF
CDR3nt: TGTGCCAGCAGCTTATTCGGACTAAGCTCCTACAATGAGCAGTTCTTC

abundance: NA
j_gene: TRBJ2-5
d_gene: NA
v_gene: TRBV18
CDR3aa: CASSPPIQETQYF
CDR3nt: TGTGCCAGCTCACCACCCATCCAAGAGACCCAGTACTTC

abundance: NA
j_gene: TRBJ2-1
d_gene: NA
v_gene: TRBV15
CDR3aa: CATSRGGRTYNEQFF
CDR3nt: TGTGCCACCAGCAGGGGGGGAAGGACCTACAATGAGCAGTTCTTC

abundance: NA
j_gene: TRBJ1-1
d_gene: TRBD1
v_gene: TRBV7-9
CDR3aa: CASRATGLNTEAFF
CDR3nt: TGTGCCAGCAGGGCGACAGGGTTGAACACTGAAGCTTTCTTT

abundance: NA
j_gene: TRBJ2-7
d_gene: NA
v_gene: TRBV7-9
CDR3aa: CASSLNLSGIYEQYF
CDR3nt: TGTGCCAGCAGCTTGAATCTCTCGGGAATCTACGAGCAGTACTTC

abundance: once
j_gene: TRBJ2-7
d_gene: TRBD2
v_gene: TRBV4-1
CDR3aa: CASSQDLFGRSSYEQYF
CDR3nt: TGCGCCAGCAGCCAAGATTTATTCGGGAGGAGCTCCTACGAGCAGTACTTC

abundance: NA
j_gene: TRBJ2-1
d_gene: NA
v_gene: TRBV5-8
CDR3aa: CASSLGLTKANEQFF
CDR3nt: TGTGCCAGCAGCTTGGGGCTAACCAAGGCTAATGAGCAGTTCTTC

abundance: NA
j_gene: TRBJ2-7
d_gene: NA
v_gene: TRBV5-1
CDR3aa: CASPCEQYF
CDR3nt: TGCGCCAGCCCCTGCGAGCAGTACTTC

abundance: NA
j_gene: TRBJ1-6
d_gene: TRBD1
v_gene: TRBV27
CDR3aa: CASSPGTGGSYNSPLHF
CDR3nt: TGTGCCAGCAGTCCCGGGACAGGGGGTTCCTATAATTCACCCCTCCACTTT

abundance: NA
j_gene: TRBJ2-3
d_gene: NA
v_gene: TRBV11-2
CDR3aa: CASGKNGDTQYF
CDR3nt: TGTGCCAGCGGGAAAAACGGAGATACGCAGTATTTT

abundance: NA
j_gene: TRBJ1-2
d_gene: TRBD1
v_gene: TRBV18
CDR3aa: CASSLRGPGTENYGYTF
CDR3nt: TGTGCCAGCTCACTCAGGGGGCCCGGGACGGAAAACTATGGCTACACCTTC

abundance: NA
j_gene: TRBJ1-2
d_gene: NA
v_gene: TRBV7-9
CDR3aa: CASSPWFQAVSNYGYTF
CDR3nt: TGTGCCAGCAGTCCTTGGTTTCAGGCGGTCTCTAACTATGGCTACACCTTC

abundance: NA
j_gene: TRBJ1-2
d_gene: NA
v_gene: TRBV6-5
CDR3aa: CASSYLTEIYGYTF
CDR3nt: TGTGCCAGCAGTTACCTGACAGAGATCTATGGCTACACCTTC

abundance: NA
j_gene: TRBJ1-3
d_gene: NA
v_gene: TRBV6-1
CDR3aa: CASSGGIHSGNTIYF
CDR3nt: TGTGCCAGCAGTGGGGGGATTCACTCTGGAAACACCATATATTTT

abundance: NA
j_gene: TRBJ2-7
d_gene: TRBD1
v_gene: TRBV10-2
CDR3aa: CASRASGTVLSLRNEQYF
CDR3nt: TGCGCCAGCAGGGCCTCCGGGACAGTCCTCTCCCTTCGTAACGAGCAGTACTTC

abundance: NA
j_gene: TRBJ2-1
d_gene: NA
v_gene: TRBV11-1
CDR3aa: CASGLWGGVYNEQFF
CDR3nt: TGTGCCAGCGGCCTGTGGGGCGGTGTTTACAATGAGCAGTTCTTC

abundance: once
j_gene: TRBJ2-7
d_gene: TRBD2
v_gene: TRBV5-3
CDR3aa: CARSSRTSGRADEQYF
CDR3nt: TGTGCCAGAAGCTCTCGGACTAGCGGGAGGGCCGACGAGCAGTACTTC

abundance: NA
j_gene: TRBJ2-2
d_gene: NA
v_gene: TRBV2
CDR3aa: CASSQTRLSNTGELFF
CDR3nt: TGTGCCAGCTCCCAAACTCGGCTTTCTAACACCGGGGAGCTGTTTTTT

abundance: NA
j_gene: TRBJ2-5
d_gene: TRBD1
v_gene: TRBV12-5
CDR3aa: CASGFSVVLLQGDHQETQYF
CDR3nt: TGTGCTAGTGGTTTTTCGGTGGTTCTCCTACAGGGGGACCACCAAGAGACCCAGTACTTC